This T cell receptor (beta chain) was recorded in a study of T cell repertoires in cytomegalovirus infection. Study context: Well-studied HLA-B-restricted CMV epitopes were used in the study alongside recently identified HLA-C-restricted ones. Carrying CMV and the relevant HLA type showed in public TCR beta signatures. Study-level points and caveats: Accumulated public TCR beta family frequency recognized individuals carrying CMV together with the relevant HLA. Within the response measured ex vivo, HLA-C-restricted CMV-specific TCR beta clonotypes were dominant.

A word on this clonotype: Its specificity is unknown.

The CDR3 contains 12 residues. V shed 2 bases and J shed 1 base, with 2 bases lying between them. The V gene's germline CDR1 is MNHNY and CDR2 SVGAGI (reference sequence). TCRdb used MiXCR to reprocess the reads, holding one entry per CDR3 protein. The table lists about 71,000 distinct CDR3 sequences, around 20% of them singletons, with about 63% in the top ten. This clonotype was sampled from a human donor in good health (CMV status not recorded). Some clones in this sample may be carry-over from other donors' samples. The chain has TRBV6-6 and TRBJ1-1, with D unresolved. This specimen consisted of CD8+ T cells from cultured PBMCs, obtained from culture after CMV antigen stimulation. The chain's CDR3 is CASSYRNTEAFF. Written as DNA, the CDR3 is TGTGCCAGCAGTTACAGGAACACTGAAGCTTTCTTT.